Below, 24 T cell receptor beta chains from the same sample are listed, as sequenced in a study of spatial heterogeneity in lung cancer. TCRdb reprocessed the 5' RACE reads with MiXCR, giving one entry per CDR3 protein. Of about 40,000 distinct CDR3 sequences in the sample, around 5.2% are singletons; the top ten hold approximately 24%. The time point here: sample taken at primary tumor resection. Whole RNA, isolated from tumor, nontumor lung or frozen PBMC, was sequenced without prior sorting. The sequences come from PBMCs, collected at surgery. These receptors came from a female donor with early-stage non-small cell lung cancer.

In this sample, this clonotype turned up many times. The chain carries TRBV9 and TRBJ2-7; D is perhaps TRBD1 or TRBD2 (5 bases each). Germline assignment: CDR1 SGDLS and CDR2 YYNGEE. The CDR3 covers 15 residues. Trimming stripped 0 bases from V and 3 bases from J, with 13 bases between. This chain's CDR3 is CASSVESGPGYEQYF. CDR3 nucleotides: TGTGCCAGCAGCGTAGAATCGGGGCCGGGCTACGAGCAGTACTTC.

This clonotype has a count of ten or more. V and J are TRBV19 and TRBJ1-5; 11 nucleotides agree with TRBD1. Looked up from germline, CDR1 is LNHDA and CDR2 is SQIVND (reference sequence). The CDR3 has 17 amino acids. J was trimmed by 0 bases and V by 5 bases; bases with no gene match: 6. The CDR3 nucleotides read TGTGCCAGTAGTCGGACAGGGGGCCAATATAGCAATCAGCCCCAGCATTTT. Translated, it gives CASSRTGGQYSNQPQHF.

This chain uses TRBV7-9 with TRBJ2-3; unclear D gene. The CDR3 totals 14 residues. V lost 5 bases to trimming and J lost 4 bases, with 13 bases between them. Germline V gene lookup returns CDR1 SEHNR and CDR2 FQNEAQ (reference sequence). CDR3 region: CASSLRSAPDTQYF. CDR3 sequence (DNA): TGTGCCAGCAGCCTACGGTCCGCACCAGATACGCAGTATTTT.

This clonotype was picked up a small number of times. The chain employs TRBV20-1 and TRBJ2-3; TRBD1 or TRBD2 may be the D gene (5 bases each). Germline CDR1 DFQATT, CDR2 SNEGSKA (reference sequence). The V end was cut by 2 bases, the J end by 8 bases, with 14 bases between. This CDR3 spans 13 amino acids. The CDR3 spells CSARPGNRRTQYF. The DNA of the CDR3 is TGCAGTGCTAGACCGGGGAACAGGCGTACGCAGTATTTT.

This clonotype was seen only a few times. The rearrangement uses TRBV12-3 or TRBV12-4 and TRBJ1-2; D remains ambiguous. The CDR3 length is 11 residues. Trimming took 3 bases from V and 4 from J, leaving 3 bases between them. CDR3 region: CASSLGYGYTF. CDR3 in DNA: TGTGCCAGCAGTTTGGGCTATGGCTACACCTTC.

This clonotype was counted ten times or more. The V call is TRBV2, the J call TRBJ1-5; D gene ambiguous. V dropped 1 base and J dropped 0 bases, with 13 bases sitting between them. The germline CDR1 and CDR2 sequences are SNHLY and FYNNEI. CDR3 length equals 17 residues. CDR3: CASSEDQAGYSNQPQHF. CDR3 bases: TGTGCCAGCAGTGAAGATCAGGCAGGATATAGCAATCAGCCCCAGCATTTT.

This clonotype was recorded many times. CDR3 sequence (DNA): TGTGCCAGCAGCTTTAGGTGGACAGGCGAAGAGACCCAGTACTTC. Amino acids: CASSFRWTGEETQYF. The chain combines TRBV7-7 with TRBJ2-5; 7 bases align to TRBD1. CDR1 and CDR2 (germline): SSHAT, FNYEAQ (reference sequence). CDR3 length: 15 amino acids. Trimming removed 3 bases from V and 3 bases from J; junction bases left unmatched: 7.

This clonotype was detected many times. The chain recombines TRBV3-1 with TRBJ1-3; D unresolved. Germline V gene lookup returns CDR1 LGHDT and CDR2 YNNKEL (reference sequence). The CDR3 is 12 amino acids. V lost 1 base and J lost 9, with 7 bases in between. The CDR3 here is CASSQARSTIYF. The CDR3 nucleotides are TGTGCCAGCAGCCAAGCTCGGAGCACCATATATTTT.

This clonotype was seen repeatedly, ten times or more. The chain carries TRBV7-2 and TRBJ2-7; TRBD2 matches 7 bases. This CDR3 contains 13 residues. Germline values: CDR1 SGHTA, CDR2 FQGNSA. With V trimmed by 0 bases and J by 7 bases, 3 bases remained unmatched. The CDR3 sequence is CASSLAGGREQYF. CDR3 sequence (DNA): TGTGCCAGCAGCTTAGCGGGAGGGCGAGAGCAGTACTTC.

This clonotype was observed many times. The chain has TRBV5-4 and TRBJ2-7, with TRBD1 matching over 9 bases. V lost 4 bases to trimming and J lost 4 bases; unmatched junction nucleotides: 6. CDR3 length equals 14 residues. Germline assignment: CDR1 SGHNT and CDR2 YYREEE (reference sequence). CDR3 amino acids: CASSAGQGRYEQYF. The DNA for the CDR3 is TGTGCCAGCAGCGCCGGACAGGGGAGGTACGAGCAGTACTTC.

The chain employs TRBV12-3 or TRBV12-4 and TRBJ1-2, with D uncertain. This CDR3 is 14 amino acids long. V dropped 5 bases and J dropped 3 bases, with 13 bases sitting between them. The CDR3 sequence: CASSAYAGDYGYTF. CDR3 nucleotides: TGTGCCAGCAGTGCCTACGCCGGGGACTATGGCTACACCTTC.

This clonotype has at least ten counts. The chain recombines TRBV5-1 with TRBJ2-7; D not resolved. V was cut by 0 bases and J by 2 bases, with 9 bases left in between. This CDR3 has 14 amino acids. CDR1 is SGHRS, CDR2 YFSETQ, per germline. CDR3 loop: CASSLGGPPYEQYF. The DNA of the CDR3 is TGCGCCAGCAGCTTGGGTGGACCCCCCTACGAGCAGTACTTC.

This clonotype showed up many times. The chain's CDR3 is CASSPWTGRVATNEKLFF. In DNA, the CDR3 is TGCGCCAGCAGCCCATGGACAGGGAGGGTTGCAACTAATGAAAAACTGTTTTTT. This chain uses TRBV4-1 with TRBJ1-4, with 8 bases lining up with TRBD1. Trimming removed 4 bases from V and 0 bases from J; junction bases left unmatched: 10. From germline, CDR1 is MGHRA and CDR2 YSYEKL. The CDR3 consists of 18 residues.

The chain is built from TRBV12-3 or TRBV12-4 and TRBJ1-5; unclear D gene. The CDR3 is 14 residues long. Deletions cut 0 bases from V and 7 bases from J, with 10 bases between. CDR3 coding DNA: TGTGCCAGCAGTTTAGCGTTGGGTGCCCAGCCCCAGCATTTT. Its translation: CASSLALGAQPQHF.

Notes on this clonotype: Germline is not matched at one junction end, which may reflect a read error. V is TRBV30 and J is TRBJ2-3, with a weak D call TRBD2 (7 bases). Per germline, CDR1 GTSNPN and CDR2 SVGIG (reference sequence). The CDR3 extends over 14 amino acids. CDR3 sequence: CTWRLWGGPDTQYF. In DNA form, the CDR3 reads TGTACCTGGAGACTTTGGGGGGGCCCTGATACGCAGTATTTT.

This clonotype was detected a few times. This CDR3 reads CASASWEDASYEQYF. DNA for the CDR3: TGTGCCAGCGCTTCCTGGGAGGACGCCTCCTACGAGCAGTACTTC. The chain is built from TRBV12-3 or TRBV12-4 and TRBJ2-7; a weak D match, TRBD2 (6 bases). The V end lost 8 bases, the J end lost 0 bases, and 17 bases lay between the germline ends. CDR3 length: 15 amino acids.

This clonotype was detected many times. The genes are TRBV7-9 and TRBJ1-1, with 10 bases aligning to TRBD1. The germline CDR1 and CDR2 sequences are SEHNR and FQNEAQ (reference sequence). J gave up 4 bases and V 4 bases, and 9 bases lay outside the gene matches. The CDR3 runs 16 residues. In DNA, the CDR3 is TGTGCCAGCAGCTCAGGACAGGGGGGAATGGGCACTGAAGCTTTCTTT. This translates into CASSSGQGGMGTEAFF.

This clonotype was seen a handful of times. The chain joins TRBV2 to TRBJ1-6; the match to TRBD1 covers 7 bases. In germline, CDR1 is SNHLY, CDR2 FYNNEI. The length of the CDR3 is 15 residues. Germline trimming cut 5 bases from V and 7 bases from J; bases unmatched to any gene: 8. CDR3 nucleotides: TGTGCCAGCAGTAAATCGACGACAGGGAATTCACCCCTCCACTTT. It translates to CASSKSTTGNSPLHF.

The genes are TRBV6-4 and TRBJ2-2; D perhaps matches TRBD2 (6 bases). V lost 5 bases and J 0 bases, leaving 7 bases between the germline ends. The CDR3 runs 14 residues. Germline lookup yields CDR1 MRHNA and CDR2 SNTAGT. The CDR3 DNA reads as TGTGCCAGCAGTTGGGGGGCGAACACCGGGGAGCTGTTTTTT. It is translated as CASSWGANTGELFF.

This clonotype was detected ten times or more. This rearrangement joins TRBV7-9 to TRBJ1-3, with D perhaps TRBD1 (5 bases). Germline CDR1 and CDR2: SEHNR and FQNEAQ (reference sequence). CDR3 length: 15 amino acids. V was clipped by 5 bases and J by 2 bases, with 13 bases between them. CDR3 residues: CASSVWDGPGNTIYF. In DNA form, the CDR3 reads TGTGCCAGCAGCGTATGGGACGGGCCTGGAAACACCATATATTTT.

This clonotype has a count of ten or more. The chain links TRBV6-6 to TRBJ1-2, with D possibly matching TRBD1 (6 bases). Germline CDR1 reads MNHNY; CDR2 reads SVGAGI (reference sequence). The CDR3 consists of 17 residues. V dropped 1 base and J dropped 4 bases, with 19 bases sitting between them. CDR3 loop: CASSYFRGQLLSYGYTF. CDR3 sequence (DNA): TGTGCCAGCAGTTACTTCCGCGGACAGTTACTCTCCTATGGCTACACCTTC.

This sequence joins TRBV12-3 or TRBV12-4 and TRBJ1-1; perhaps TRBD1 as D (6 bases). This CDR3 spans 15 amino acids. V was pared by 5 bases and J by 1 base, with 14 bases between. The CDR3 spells CASSTWSRGNTEAFF. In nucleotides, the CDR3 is TGTGCCAGCAGTACCTGGTCCAGGGGGAACACTGAAGCTTTCTTT.

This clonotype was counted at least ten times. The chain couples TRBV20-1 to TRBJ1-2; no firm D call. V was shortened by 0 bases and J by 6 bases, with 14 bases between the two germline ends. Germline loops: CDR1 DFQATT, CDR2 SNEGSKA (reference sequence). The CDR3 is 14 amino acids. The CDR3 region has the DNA TGCAGTGCTAGAGATCACAGTGGGGTTGATGGCTACACCTTC. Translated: CSARDHSGVDGYTF.

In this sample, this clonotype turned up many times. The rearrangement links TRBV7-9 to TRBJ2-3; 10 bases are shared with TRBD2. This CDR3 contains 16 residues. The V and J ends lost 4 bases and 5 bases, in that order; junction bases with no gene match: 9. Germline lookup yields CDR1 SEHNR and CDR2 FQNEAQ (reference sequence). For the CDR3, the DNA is TGTGCCAGCAGCTCGATTACTAGCGGGGAAAGAGATACGCAGTATTTT. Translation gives CASSSITSGERDTQYF.